This TCR beta chain was identified during a study of blood T cells in healthy people across ages. General observations from the study: When set beside aged donors, long-lived donors presented more naive CD4+ cells and higher diversity. With age, beta diversity per million T cells declined roughly linearly, significantly by around 43. Donor CMV status was unknown, possibly confounding expanded clonotype changes.

Together with a sample-barcoded 5' primer, a J-beta primer mix was included in a second PCR lasting about 6 to 11 cycles. MiXCR, applied by TCRdb to the 5' RACE reads, yields one record per CDR3 protein. The table has some 750,000 distinct CDR3 sequences, about 20% seen once. The table lists this clonotype with a few counts. Its antigen is not identified. The CDR3 length is 12 residues. Germline values: CDR1 SGHVS, CDR2 FQNEAQ. Trimming took off 4 bases at V and 11 bases at J, with 12 bases between the two ends. Researchers isolated at least 7 million PBMCs per sample. This receptor was taken from a man aged 65-85 years in good health. The specimen sequenced was blood. The chain is built from TRBV7-8 and TRBJ1-5; D call uncertain. The CDR3 spells CASSSTAMAQHF. The CDR3, as DNA: TGTGCCAGCAGCTCTACAGCCATGGCCCAGCATTTT.